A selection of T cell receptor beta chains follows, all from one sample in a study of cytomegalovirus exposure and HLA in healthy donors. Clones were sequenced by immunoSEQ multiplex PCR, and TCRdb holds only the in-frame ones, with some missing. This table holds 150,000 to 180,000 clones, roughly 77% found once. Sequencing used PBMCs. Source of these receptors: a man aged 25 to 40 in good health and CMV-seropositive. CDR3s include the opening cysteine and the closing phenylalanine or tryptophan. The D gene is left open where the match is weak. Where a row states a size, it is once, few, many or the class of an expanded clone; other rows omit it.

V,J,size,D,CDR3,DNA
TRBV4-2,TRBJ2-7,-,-,CASSQAGTSSYEQYF,TGTGCCAGCAGCCAAGCCGGGACTTCTTCCTACGAGCAGTACTTC
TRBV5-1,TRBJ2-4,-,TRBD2,CASSDTSGGNIQYF,TGCGCCAGCAGCGATACTAGCGGGGGAAACATTCAGTACTTC
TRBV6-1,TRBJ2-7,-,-,CASSWGGDEQYF,TGTGCCAGCAGTTGGGGGGGCGACGAGCAGTACTTC
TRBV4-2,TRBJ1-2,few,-,CASSQDGAGLDGYTF,TGTGCCAGCAGCCAAGATGGGGCAGGGTTGGATGGCTACACCTTC
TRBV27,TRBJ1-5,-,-,CASSLSAGQDINQPQHF,TGTGCCAGCAGTTTATCTGCAGGGCAGGATATTAATCAGCCCCAGCATTTT
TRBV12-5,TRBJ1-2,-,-,CASGSSTLTGTLWLGYTF,TGTGCTAGTGGCTCCTCGACCCTGACGGGGACTCTATGGTTGGGCTACACCTTC
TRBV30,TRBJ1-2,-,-,CAWSGQPSYGYTF,TGTGCCTGGAGTGGACAGCCGAGCTATGGCTACACCTTC
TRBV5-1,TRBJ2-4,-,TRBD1,CASSLSQGASSSNIQYF,TGCGCCAGCAGCTTGTCACAGGGGGCATCGTCTTCGAACATTCAGTACTTC
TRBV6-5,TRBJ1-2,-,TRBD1,CASHRGIGYGYTF,TGTGCCAGCCACAGGGGAATTGGCTATGGCTACACCTTC
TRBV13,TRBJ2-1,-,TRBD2,CASSLRTSGGAGNEQFF,TGTGCCAGCAGCTTACGGACTAGCGGGGGGGCAGGGAATGAGCAGTTCTTC
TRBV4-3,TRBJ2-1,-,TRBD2,CASSQEWGGSIVNEQFF,TGCGCCAGCAGCCAAGAGTGGGGGGGGAGTATCGTCAATGAGCAGTTCTTC
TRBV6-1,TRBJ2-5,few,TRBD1,CACHDRGQGETQYF,TGTGCCTGCCACGACAGGGGCCAGGGAGAGACCCAGTACTTC
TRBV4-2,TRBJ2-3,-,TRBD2,CASSSSSGGLTQYF,TGTGCCAGCAGCTCGTCTAGCGGGGGTCTTACGCAGTATTTT
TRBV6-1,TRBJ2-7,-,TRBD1,CASSEGQGAYEQYF,TGTGCCAGCAGTGAGGGACAGGGGGCGTACGAGCAGTACTTC
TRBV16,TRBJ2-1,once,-,CASSQSKRDEQFF,TGTGCCAGCAGCCAATCAAAGCGCGATGAGCAGTTCTTC
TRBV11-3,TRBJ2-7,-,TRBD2,CASSPGTSGGFYEQYF,TGTGCCAGCAGCCCCGGGACTAGCGGGGGGTTCTACGAGCAGTACTTC
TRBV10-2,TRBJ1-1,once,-,CASSPEHAEAFF,TGCGCCAGCAGCCCCGAACATGCTGAAGCTTTCTTT
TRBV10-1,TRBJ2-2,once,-,CASSTGYTGELFF,TGCGCCAGCTCTACAGGCTACACCGGGGAGCTGTTTTTT
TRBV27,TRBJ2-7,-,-,CASRPTGLNYEQYF,TGTGCCAGCAGACCAACCGGACTAAACTACGAGCAGTACTTC
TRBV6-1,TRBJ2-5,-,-,CASSEALAIGGDQETQYF,TGTGCCAGCAGTGAAGCGCTAGCAATTGGGGGCGACCAAGAGACCCAGTACTTC
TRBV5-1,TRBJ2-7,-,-,CASSSRQGASYEQYF,TGCGCCAGCAGCTCCAGGCAGGGTGCATCCTACGAGCAGTACTTC
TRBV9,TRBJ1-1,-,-,CASSVEAGQTEAFF,TGTGCCAGCAGCGTAGAGGCTGGGCAGACTGAAGCTTTCTTT
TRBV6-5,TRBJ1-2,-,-,CASSARGANYGYTF,TGTGCCAGCAGTGCACGCGGAGCTAACTATGGCTACACCTTC
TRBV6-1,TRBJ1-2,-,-,CASSETPGLGYTF,TGTGCCAGCAGTGAAACCCCAGGGCTTGGCTACACCTTC
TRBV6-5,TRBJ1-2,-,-,CASSLQGNGYTF,TGTGCCAGCAGTTTACAGGGAAATGGCTACACCTTC
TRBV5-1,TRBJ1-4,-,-,CASSSDSRSSEKLFF,TGCGCCAGCAGCTCCGACAGCCGTTCTTCGGAAAAACTGTTTTTT
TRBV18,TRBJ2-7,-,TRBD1,CASSPAVGRTGGYEQYF,TGTGCCAGCTCACCAGCGGTGGGGAGGACAGGGGGCTACGAGCAGTACTTC
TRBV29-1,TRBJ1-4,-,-,CSAGRAATNEKLFF,TGCAGCGCAGGCAGGGCTGCAACTAATGAAAAACTGTTTTTT
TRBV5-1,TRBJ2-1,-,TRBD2,CASSLTTSGLYNEQFF,TGCGCCAGCAGCTTAACGACTAGCGGTCTTTACAATGAGCAGTTCTTC
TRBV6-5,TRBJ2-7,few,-,CASRLVVDSYEQYF,TGTGCCAGCAGATTAGTGGTTGATTCCTACGAGCAGTACTTC
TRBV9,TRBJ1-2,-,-,CASSGREGRGSMRRYGYTF,TGTGCCAGCAGCGGTAGGGAGGGCAGGGGATCGATGAGAAGGTATGGCTACACCTTC
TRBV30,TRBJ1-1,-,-,CAWVPVWELNTEAFF,TGTGCCTGGGTACCGGTTTGGGAGTTGAACACTGAAGCTTTCTTT
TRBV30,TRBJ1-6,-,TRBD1,CAWSRGQRRSPLHF,TGTGCCTGGAGTCGGGGACAGCGACGTTCACCCCTCCACTTT
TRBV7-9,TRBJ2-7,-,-,CASSAKYEQYF,TGTGCCAGCAGCGCGAAATACGAGCAGTACTTC
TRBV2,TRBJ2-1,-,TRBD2,CASGRLAGGQNEQFF,TGTGCCAGTGGGAGACTAGCGGGGGGGCAGAATGAGCAGTTCTTC
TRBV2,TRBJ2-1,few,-,CASSDYRSVVYNEQFF,TGTGCCAGCAGTGATTACAGAAGTGTCGTATACAATGAGCAGTTCTTC
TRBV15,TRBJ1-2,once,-,CATSRGQLADYGYTF,TGTGCCACCAGCAGGGGGCAGCTCGCTGACTATGGCTACACCTTC
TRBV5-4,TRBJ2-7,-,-,CASSYDTYEQYF,TGTGCCAGCAGCTACGACACCTACGAGCAGTACTTC
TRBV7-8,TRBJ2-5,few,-,CASSLELYQETQYF,TGTGCCAGCAGCTTAGAGCTCTATCAAGAGACCCAGTACTTC
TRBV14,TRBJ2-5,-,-,CASSQTSRGETQYF,TGTGCCAGCAGCCAAACCTCCAGGGGAGAGACCCAGTACTTC
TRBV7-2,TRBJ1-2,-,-,CASSSYLVRDYGYTF,TGTGCCAGCAGCTCGTATCTGGTCAGGGACTATGGCTACACCTTC
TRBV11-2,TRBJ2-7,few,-,CASSLLRGSYEQYF,TGTGCCAGCAGCTTATTGCGGGGTTCCTACGAGCAGTACTTC
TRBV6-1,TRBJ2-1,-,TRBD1,CASSELPGTGSYNEQFF,TGTGCCAGCAGTGAACTTCCCGGGACAGGGTCTTACAATGAGCAGTTCTTC
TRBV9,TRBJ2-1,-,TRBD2,CASSVSGGVSENEQFF,TGTGCCAGCAGCGTGAGCGGGGGGGTTTCGGAAAATGAGCAGTTCTTC
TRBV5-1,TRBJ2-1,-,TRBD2,CASSLDGGAHNEQFF,TGCGCCAGCAGCTTAGACGGGGGGGCTCACAATGAGCAGTTCTTC
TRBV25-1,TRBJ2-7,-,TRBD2,CASSDGRWGYF,TGTGCCAGCAGTGACGGGAGGTGGGGGTACTTC
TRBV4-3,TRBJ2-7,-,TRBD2,CASSQDRNVGTTSYEQYF,TGCGCCAGCAGCCAAGATAGAAACGTCGGGACTACCTCCTACGAGCAGTACTTC
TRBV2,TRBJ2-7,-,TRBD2,CASSNGLAVYEQYF,TGTGCCAGCAGTAATGGACTAGCGGTGTACGAGCAGTACTTC
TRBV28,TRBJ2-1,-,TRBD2,CASKEISGRGKRGEQFF,TGTGCCAGCAAGGAGATTAGCGGGAGAGGAAAAAGGGGTGAGCAGTTCTTC
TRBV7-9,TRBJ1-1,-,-,CASSLIVPEAFF,TGTGCCAGCAGCTTAATAGTTCCTGAAGCTTTCTTT
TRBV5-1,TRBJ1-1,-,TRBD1,CASKTGTVNTEAFF,TGCGCCAGTAAGACCGGGACAGTAAACACTGAAGCTTTCTTT
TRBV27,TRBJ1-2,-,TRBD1,CASSRTGGIGYGYTF,TGTGCCAGCAGCCGGACAGGGGGCATCGGCTATGGCTACACCTTC
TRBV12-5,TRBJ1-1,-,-,CASGLQVNTEAFF,TGTGCTAGTGGTTTACAGGTGAACACTGAAGCTTTCTTT
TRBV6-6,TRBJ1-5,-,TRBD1,CASSYSGQGGNQPQHF,TGTGCCAGCAGTTACTCGGGGCAGGGGGGCAATCAGCCCCAGCATTTT
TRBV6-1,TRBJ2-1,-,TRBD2,CASFRRTSGSSEQFF,TGTGCCAGCTTCCGCCGGACTAGCGGGAGTAGTGAGCAGTTCTTC
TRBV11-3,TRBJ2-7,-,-,CASSLSASTAHEQYF,TGTGCCAGCAGCTTAAGCGCTTCGACAGCTCACGAGCAGTACTTC
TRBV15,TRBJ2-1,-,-,CATSRDVGDWRYNEQFF,TGTGCCACCAGCAGAGATGTGGGGGACTGGCGGTACAATGAGCAGTTCTTC
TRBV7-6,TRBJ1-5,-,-,CASSPSEGQPQHF,TGTGCCAGCAGTCCGAGCGAGGGCCAGCCCCAGCATTTT
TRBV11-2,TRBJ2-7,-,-,CASTLSLGVYEQYF,TGTGCCAGCACCCTAAGCCTAGGAGTGTACGAGCAGTACTTC